One and the same sample provided the 17 T cell receptor beta chains below, sequenced in a study of Ad26.COV2.S vaccination and SARS-CoV-2 variants. Generated by immunoSEQ multiplex PCR, the TCRdb table keeps only in-frame clones and is missing some. The data show some 520,000 clones, around 88% seen once. Described treatment: over 15 received Ad26.COV2.S at low or high dose, single or two shots; roughly 5 received placebo; per-sample allocation not given. Specimen acquisition occurred on day 63 following the initial vaccine or placebo injection. The specimen was peripheral blood, collected in a trial of Ad26.COV2.S vaccine versus placebo. These receptors all come from a person aged 18-60 years who received the Ad26.COV2.S COVID-19 vaccine or a placebo.

V is TRBV28 and J is TRBJ2-7; 7 positions agree with TRBD1. The germline V gene has CDR1 MDHEN and CDR2 SYDVKM. V lost 6 bases, J lost 6 bases, and 11 bases stayed unmatched. The CDR3 contains 14 residues. The CDR3 reads CASRETGVVLEQYF. The CDR3 DNA follows: TGTGCCAGCAGGGAAACAGGGGTCGTCCTCGAGCAGTACTTC.

This chain joins TRBV28 and TRBJ1-2; D is unresolved. This CDR3 spans 12 amino acids. V was pared by 7 bases and J by 6 bases, with 12 bases between. Looked up from germline, CDR1 is MDHEN and CDR2 is SYDVKM. DNA for the CDR3: TGTGCCAGCACCCAGGCCGCGGATGGCTACACCTTC. This translates into CASTQAADGYTF.

This clone has a single count. The rearrangement links TRBV6-4 to TRBJ2-6, with 9 nucleotides matching TRBD2. CDR3 length: 18 amino acids. Germline lookup yields CDR1 MRHNA and CDR2 SNTAGT. V trimming: 3 bases; J trimming: 3 bases; junction bases outside the gene matches: 9. The CDR3 bases are TGTGCCAGCAGTGATAGGAGGAGCGGGAGGTTTGGGGCCAACGTCCTGACTTTC. Translated: CASSDRRSGRFGANVLTF.

This rearrangement joins TRBV5-1 to TRBJ1-1, with D possibly matching TRBD1 (5 bases). V lost 0 bases and J 4 bases, leaving 19 bases between the germline ends. This CDR3 comprises 17 residues. Germline lookup yields CDR1 SGHRS and CDR2 YFSETQ. CDR3 coding DNA: TGCGCCAGCAGCTTGGATATGTCTGCCATCGGGGGCACTGAAGCTTTCTTT. It yields the protein CASSLDMSAIGGTEAFF.

The V and J genes are TRBV28 and TRBJ1-2; 8 nucleotides align to TRBD1. From germline, CDR1 is MDHEN and CDR2 SYDVKM. This CDR3 comprises 15 residues. V lost 7 bases, J lost 4 bases, and 11 bases stayed unmatched. The CDR3 loop reads CASTPPRTGSYGYTF. The CDR3 nucleotides are TGTGCCAGCACCCCGCCCCGGACAGGGAGCTATGGCTACACCTTC.

The V and J genes are TRBV6-5 and TRBJ2-3; D is uncertain. This CDR3 comprises 12 residues. With 10 bases removed from V and 2 bases from J, the gap between germline ends came to 10 bases. CDR1 MNHEY and CDR2 SVGAGI come from the germline V gene. CDR3 protein: CATRTTTDTQYF. CDR3 sequence (DNA): TGTGCCACCCGAACGACCACAGATACGCAGTATTTT.

This clone came up once. V usage is TRBV6-5 and J usage is TRBJ1-5; a possible D gene is TRBD1 (5 bases). The length of the CDR3 is 15 residues. Trimming pared 6 bases from V and 6 bases from J, leaving 18 bases between. Germline V gives CDR1 MNHEY, CDR2 SVGAGI. CDR3 coding DNA: TGTGCCAGCAGGAAGGTAGACAGCTCAGGTCAGCCCCAGCATTTT. This translates into CASRKVDSSGQPQHF.

This chain joins TRBV27 and TRBJ2-7, with 10 nucleotides matching TRBD2. Germline V gives CDR1 MNHEY, CDR2 SMNVEV (reference sequence). The J segment lost 2 bases and the V segment lost 6 bases, leaving 1 base of the junction unmatched. The CDR3 is made up of 13 amino acids. Here the CDR3 DNA reads TGTGCCAGCAGACTAGCGGGAACCTACGAGCAGTACTTC. This translates into CASRLAGTYEQYF.

The V call is TRBV28, the J call TRBJ2-7; D unclear. The length of the CDR3 is 11 residues. Trimming took off 4 bases at V and 5 bases at J, with 6 bases between the two ends. Germline CDR1 and CDR2: MDHEN and SYDVKM. The CDR3 DNA is TGTGCCAGCAGTTGGGGTAACGAGCAGTACTTC. Protein: CASSWGNEQYF.

The chain uses TRBV14 and TRBJ1-1; a possible D gene is TRBD1 (5 bases). The CDR3 totals 12 residues. The germline V and J ends were trimmed by 4 bases and 7 bases, with 10 bases remaining between them. Germline CDR1 and CDR2: SGHDN and FVKESK. CDR3 protein: CASSPWGVEAFF. DNA of the CDR3: TGTGCCAGCAGCCCCTGGGGGGTTGAAGCTTTCTTT.

The sample holds a few counts of this clone. The chain recombines TRBV19 with TRBJ1-2; no reliable D call. Germline assignment: CDR1 LNHDA and CDR2 SQIVND (reference sequence). This CDR3 has 13 amino acids. V lost 6 bases, J lost 1 base, and 9 bases lay in between. CDR3 amino acids: CASRKDFNYGYTF. The CDR3 DNA reads as TGTGCCAGTAGGAAAGATTTTAACTATGGCTACACCTTC.

As concerns this clone: With a much larger clone just one base away, this may be a read error. Other DNA sequences from this sample encode an identical CDR3 as well. This chain connects TRBV27 to TRBJ2-3; a possible D gene is TRBD1 (5 bases). Germline CDR1 is MNHEY and CDR2 is SMNVEV (reference sequence). The length of the CDR3 is 13 residues. The CDR3 DNA reads as TGTGCCAGCAGGCAGGGCTTAGCAGATACACAGTATTTT. Protein sequence: CASRQGLADTQYF.

This chain joins TRBV12-3 or TRBV12-4 and TRBJ1-2; 8 bases are a match to TRBD1. V was clipped by 5 bases and J by 5 bases; unmatched bases: 4. CDR3 size: 13 residues. The CDR3 nucleotides read TGTGCCAGCAGTCAGACAGGGGAATATGGCTACACCTTC. Protein sequence: CASSQTGEYGYTF.

The gene calls are TRBV3-1 (or the pseudogene TRBV3-2) and TRBJ2-1; D assignment may be TRBD1 or TRBD2 (7 bases each). This CDR3 is 17 amino acids long. CDR1 is LGHDT and CDR2 is YNNKEL in the germline V gene (reference sequence). The V end was cut by 0 bases, the J end by 2 bases, with 14 bases between. The DNA of the CDR3 is TGTGCCAGCAGCCAAGATGCAGGGGGACTAACCTACAATGAGCAGTTCTTC. Translated: CASSQDAGGLTYNEQFF.

This clone was recorded only once. The CDR3 sequence: CASQDQTYEQYF. Written as DNA, the CDR3 is TGTGCCAGCCAGGACCAAACCTACGAGCAGTACTTC. The V gene is TRBV19, the J gene TRBJ2-7; D gene unclear. The CDR3 contains 12 residues. With 9 bases removed from V and 2 bases from J, the gap between germline ends came to 11 bases. Germline V lookup: CDR1 LNHDA, CDR2 SQIVND (reference sequence).

The rearrangement uses TRBV11-2 and TRBJ2-7; the D gene is possibly TRBD1 (6 bases). V was pared by 5 bases and J by 4 bases, with 9 bases between. This CDR3 has 12 amino acids. In germline, CDR1 is SGHAT, CDR2 FQNNGV. DNA of the CDR3: TGTGCCAGCAGCAAGGACAGTTACGAGCAGTACTTC. This encodes CASSKDSYEQYF.

For this clone: The sample has other DNA sequences that encode this CDR3 too. The chain joins TRBV19 to TRBJ2-1; D is uncertain. V was cut by 2 bases and J by 1 base, with 3 bases left in between. Germline loops: CDR1 LNHDA, CDR2 SQIVND (reference sequence). CDR3 length: 13 amino acids. CDR3 nucleotides: TGTGCCAGTAGTATAAGTTCCTACAATGAGCAGTTCTTC. Its protein is CASSISSYNEQFF.